The 5 T cell receptor beta chains given below trace back to one sample, sequenced in a study of response to subunit inactivated influenza vaccine. TCRdb independently ran MiXCR on the RT-PCR reads; one entry per CDR3 protein. The sample contains hundreds of thousands of distinct CDR3 sequences, approximately 12% of which appear only once. The material sequenced was PBMCs from blood, taken 40 to 50 days after vaccination. These receptors all come from a middle-aged man who received an inactivated influenza vaccine.

This clonotype was found once. The CDR3 loop reads CSAGKGGGAGNEQFF. CDR3 nucleotide sequence: TGCAGCGCGGGAAAGGGGGGGGGCGCGGGCAATGAGCAGTTCTTC. The chain links TRBV29-1 to TRBJ2-1; a possible D gene is TRBD2 (7 bases). The germline gives CDR1 SQVTM, CDR2 ANQGSEA. V shed 7 bases and J shed 6 bases, with 22 bases lying between them. The CDR3 sequence is 15 residues long.

This clonotype was counted ten times or more. The chain links TRBV12-3 or TRBV12-4 to TRBJ1-1; the D gene is possibly TRBD1 (6 bases). This CDR3 has 14 amino acids. V dropped 6 bases and J dropped 3 bases, with 14 bases sitting between them. The CDR3 sequence is CASRQGQWDTEAFF. The CDR3 DNA reads TGTGCCAGCAGGCAGGGGCAATGGGACACTGAAGCTTTCTTT.

This clonotype was recorded many times. The rearrangement links TRBV20-1 to TRBJ2-7; 7 bases fit TRBD1. V trimming: 6 bases; J trimming: 2 bases; junction bases outside the gene matches: 13. This CDR3 is 15 amino acids long. CDR1 DFQATT and CDR2 SNEGSKA come from the germline V gene (reference sequence). CDR3 bases: TGCAGTGCCAACTCGCCCCGGGACAGTACCTACGAGCAGTACTTC. Amino acid sequence: CSANSPRDSTYEQYF.

The gene calls are TRBV2 and TRBJ1-2; TRBD1 matches 7 bases. V shed 4 bases and J 4 bases; nucleotides not matched to a gene: 6. The CDR3 runs 14 residues. Germline CDR1 reads SNHLY; CDR2 reads FYNNEI. The DNA for the CDR3 is TGTGCCAGCAGTGCAGGGGGAGTAGGCTATGGCTACACCTTC. Translated, it gives CASSAGGVGYGYTF.

This clonotype appeared many times. The chain uses TRBV4-2 and TRBJ2-1; 11 nucleotides agree with TRBD2. Germline V CDR1 and CDR2: LGHNA, YNFKEQ. This CDR3 is built from 20 residues. The V and J ends lost 0 bases and 5 bases, in that order; junction bases with no gene match: 15. The CDR3 DNA reads TGTGCCAGCAGCCAAGATGAGGAACTAGCGGGAGTTTTTCCCGACAATGAGCAGTTCTTC. Protein product: CASSQDEELAGVFPDNEQFF.